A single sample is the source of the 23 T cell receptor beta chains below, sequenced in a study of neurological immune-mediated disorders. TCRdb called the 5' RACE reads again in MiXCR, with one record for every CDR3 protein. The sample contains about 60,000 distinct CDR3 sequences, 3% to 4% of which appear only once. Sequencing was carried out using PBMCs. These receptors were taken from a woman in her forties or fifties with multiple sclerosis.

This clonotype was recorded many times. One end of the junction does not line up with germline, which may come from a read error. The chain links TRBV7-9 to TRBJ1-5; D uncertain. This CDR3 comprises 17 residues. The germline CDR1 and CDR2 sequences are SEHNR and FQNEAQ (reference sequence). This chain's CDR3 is CASSQAERTDSNQPQNF. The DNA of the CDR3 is TGTGCCAGCAGCCAAGCCGAAAGGACGGATAGCAATCAGCCCCAGAATTTT.

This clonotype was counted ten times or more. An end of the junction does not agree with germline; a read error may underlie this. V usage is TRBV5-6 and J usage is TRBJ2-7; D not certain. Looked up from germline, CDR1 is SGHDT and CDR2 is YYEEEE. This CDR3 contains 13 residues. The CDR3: CASSPPVLYEQVF. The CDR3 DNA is TGTGCCAGCAGCCCCCCGGTACTCTACGAGCAGGTATTC.

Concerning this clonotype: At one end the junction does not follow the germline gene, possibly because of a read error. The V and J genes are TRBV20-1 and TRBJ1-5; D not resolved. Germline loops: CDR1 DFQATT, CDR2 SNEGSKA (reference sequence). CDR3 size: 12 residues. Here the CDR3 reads CSVGYSNQPQNF. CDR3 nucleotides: TGCAGTGTTGGGTATAGCAATCAGCCCCAGAATTTT.

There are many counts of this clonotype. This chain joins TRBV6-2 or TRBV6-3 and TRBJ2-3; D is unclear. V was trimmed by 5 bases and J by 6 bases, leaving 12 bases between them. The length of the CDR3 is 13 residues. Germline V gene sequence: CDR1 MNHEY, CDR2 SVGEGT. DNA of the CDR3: TGTGCCAGCAGTGCCCGTACCACGGATACGCAGTATTTT. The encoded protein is CASSARTTDTQYF.

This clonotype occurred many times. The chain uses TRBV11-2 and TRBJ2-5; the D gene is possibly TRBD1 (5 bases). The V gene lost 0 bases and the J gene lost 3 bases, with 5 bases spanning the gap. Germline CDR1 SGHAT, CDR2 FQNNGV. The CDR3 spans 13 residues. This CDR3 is CASSLDREETQYF. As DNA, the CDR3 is TGTGCCAGCAGCTTAGACAGGGAAGAGACCCAGTACTTC.

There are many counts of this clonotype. The CDR3 reads CASSVVPSERYEQYF. As DNA, the CDR3 is TGTGCCAGCAGCGTAGTTCCTAGCGAAAGGTACGAGCAGTACTTC. The rearrangement uses TRBV9 and TRBJ2-7, with D perhaps matching TRBD2 (6 bases). The CDR3 sequence is 15 residues long. Germline CDR1 SGDLS, CDR2 YYNGEE. Trimming stripped 0 bases from V and 4 bases from J, with 14 bases between. Supplemented by reference TRBV9 and TRBJ2-7, the full variable domain reads DSGVTQTPKHLITATGQRVTLRCSPRSGDLSVYWYQQSLDQGLQFLIQYYNGEERAKGNILERFSAQQFPDLHSELNLSSLELGDSALYFCASSVVPSERYEQYFGPGTRLTVT.

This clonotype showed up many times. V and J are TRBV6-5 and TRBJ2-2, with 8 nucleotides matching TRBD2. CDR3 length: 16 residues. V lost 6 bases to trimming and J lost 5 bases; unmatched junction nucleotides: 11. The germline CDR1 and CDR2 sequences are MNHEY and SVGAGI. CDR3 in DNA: TGTGCCAGCAGCCAACTAGCGGCGGTCATTACCGGGGAGCTGTTTTTT. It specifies CASSQLAAVITGELFF.

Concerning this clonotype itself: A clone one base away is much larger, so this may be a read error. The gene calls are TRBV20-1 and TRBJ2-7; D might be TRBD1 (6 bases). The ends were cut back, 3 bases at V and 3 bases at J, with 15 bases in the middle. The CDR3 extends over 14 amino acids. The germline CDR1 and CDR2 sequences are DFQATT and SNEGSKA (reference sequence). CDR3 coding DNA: TGCAGTGCTAGCCACCTGGGACAAGGCTACGAGCAGTACTTC. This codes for CSASHLGQGYEQYF.

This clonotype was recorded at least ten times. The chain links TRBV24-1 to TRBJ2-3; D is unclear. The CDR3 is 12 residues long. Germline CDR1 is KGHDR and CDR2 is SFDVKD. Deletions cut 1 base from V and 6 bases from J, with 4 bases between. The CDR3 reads CATSDLLDTQYF. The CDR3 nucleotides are TGTGCCACCAGTGATTTACTTGATACGCAGTATTTT.

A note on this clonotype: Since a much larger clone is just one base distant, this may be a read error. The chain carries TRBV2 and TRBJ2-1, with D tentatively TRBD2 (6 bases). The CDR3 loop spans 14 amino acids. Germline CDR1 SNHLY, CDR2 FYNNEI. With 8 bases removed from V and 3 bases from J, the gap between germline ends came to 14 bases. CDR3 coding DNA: TGTGCCAGCGGGGGGATTAGCGTCTACAATGAGCAGTTCTTC. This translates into CASGGISVYNEQFF.

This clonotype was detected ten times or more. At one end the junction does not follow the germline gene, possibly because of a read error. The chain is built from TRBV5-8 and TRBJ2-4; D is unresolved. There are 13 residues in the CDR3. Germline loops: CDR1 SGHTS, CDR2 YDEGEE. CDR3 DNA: TGTGCCAGCAGCTTGGCCATGGTCCAGGACCGACTCTTC. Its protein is CASSLAMVQDRLF. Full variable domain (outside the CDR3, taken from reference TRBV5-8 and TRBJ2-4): EAGVTQSPTHLIKTRGQQATLRCSPISGHTSVYWYQQALGLGLQFLLWYDEGEERNRGNFPPRFSGRQFPNYSSELNVNALELEDSALYLCASSLAMVQDRLFGAGTRLSVL.

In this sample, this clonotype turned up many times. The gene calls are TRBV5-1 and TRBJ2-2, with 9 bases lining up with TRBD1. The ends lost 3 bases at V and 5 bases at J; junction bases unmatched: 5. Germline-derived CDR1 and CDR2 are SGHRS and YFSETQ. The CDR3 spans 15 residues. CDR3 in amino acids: CASSSDRGNTGELFF. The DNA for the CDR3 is TGCGCCAGCAGCTCGGACAGGGGAAATACCGGGGAGCTGTTTTTT.

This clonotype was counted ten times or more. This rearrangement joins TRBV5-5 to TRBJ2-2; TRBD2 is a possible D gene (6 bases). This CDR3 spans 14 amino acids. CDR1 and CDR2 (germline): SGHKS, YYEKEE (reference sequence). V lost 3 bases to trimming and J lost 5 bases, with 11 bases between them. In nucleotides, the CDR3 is TGTGCCAGCAGCTACGGTAGCGGTACCGGGGAGCTGTTTTTT. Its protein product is CASSYGSGTGELFF.

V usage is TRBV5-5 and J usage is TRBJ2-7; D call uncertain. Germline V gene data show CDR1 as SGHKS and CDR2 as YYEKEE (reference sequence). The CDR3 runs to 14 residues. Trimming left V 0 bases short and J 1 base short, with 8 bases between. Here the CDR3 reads CASSLVRKSYEQYF. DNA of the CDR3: TGTGCCAGCAGCTTGGTGCGGAAGTCCTACGAGCAGTACTTC.

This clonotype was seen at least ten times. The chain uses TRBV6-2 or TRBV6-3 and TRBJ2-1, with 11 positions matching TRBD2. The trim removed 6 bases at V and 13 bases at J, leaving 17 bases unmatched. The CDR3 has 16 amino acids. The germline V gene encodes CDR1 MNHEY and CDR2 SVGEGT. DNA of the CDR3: TGTGCCAGCAGACCCCCCGGGACTAGCGGCAGGACCTCCCAGTTCTTC. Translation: CASRPPGTSGRTSQFF.

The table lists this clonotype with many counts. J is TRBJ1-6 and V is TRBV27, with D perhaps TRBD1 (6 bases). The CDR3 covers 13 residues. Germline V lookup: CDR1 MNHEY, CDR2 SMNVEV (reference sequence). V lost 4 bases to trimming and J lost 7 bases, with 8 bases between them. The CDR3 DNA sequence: TGTGCCAGCAGTTGGACAGCAAATTCACCCCTCCACTTT. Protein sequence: CASSWTANSPLHF.

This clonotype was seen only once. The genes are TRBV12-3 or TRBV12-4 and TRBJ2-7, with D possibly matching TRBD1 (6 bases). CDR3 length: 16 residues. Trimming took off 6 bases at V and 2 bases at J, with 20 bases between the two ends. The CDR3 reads CASSRTVRGPTYEQYF. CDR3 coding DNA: TGTGCCAGCAGCCGGACAGTTAGGGGCCCTACCTACGAGCAGTACTTC.

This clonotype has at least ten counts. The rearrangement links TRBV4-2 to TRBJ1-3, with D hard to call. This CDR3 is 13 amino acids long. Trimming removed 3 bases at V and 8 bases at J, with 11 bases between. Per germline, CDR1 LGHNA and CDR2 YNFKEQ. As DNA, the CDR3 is TGTGCCAGCAGCCAGGAACCCGCGGACACCATATATTTT. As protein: CASSQEPADTIYF.

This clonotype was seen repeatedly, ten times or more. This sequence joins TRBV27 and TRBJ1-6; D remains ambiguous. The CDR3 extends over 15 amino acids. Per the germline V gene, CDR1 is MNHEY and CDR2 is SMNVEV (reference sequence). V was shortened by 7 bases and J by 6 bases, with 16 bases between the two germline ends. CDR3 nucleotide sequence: TGTGCCAGCAACCCCCGGGCTGGGAGTAATTCACCCCTCCACTTT. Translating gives CASNPRAGSNSPLHF.

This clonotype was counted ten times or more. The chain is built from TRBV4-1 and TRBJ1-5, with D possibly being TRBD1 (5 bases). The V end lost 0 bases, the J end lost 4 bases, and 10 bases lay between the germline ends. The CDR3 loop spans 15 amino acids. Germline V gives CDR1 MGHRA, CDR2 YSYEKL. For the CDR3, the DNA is TGCGCCAGCAGCCAAGATGGGGACCGAAATCAGCCCCAGCATTTT. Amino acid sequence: CASSQDGDRNQPQHF.

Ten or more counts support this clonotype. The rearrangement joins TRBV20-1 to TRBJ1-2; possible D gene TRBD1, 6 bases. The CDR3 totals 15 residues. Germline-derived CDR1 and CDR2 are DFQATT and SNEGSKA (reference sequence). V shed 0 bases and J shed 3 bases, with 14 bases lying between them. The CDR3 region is CSAREVGRGDYGYTF. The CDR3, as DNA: TGCAGTGCTAGAGAGGTGGGCAGGGGTGACTATGGCTACACCTTC.

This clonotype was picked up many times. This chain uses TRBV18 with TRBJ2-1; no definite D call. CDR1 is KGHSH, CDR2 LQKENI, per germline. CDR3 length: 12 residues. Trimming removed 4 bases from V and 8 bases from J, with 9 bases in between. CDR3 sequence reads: CASSLSMHEQFF. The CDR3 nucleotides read TGTGCCAGCTCACTGAGCATGCATGAGCAGTTCTTC.

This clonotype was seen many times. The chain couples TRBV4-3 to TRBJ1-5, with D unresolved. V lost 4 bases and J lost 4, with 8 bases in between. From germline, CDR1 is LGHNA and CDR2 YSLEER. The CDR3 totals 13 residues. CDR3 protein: CASSLQKNQPQHF. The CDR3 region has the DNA TGCGCCAGCAGCCTACAGAAGAATCAGCCCCAGCATTTT.